The 30 T cell receptor beta chains listed next were all sequenced from one sample in a study of control samples from healthy donors and cancer patients. Sequenced by immunoSEQ multiplex PCR; TCRdb stores in-frame clones only, minus some. The sample consists of approximately 60,000 clones, roughly nine tenths of them appearing once. Sample: PBMCs. These receptors all come from a woman aged 45 to 65 with colorectal cancer.

The table lists this clone with a few counts. The genes are TRBV5-4 and TRBJ2-3; the D is unclear. The CDR3 is 16 amino acids. The germline gives CDR1 SGHNT, CDR2 YYREEE (reference sequence). V was pared by 0 bases and J by 0 bases, with 11 bases between. CDR3 nucleotide sequence: TGTGCCAGCAGCTTGGGGGCGGATACTAGCACAGATACGCAGTATTTT. Translating gives CASSLGADTSTDTQYF.

V and J are TRBV18 and TRBJ1-2; D gene ambiguous. The V end was cut by 2 bases, the J end by 7 bases, with 17 bases between. CDR3 length: 15 residues. CDR1 KGHSH and CDR2 LQKENI come from the germline V gene. This CDR3 is CASSPSTSYFGGYTF. CDR3 DNA: TGTGCCAGCTCACCAAGTACGAGTTATTTTGGTGGCTACACCTTC.

The rearrangement joins TRBV6-4 to TRBJ2-3, with a tentative D call TRBD1 (6 bases). Germline lookup yields CDR1 MRHNA and CDR2 SNTAGT. The CDR3 covers 13 residues. Trimming left V 10 bases short and J 3 bases short, with 14 bases between. CDR3: CATSDRITDTQYF. The DNA for the CDR3 is TGTGCCACCTCCGACAGGATTACAGATACGCAGTATTTT.

The rearrangement uses TRBV6-6 and TRBJ2-1, with 8 nucleotides matching TRBD2. V lost 5 bases and J lost 15; bases outside the gene matches: 15. The CDR3 covers 14 residues. Germline CDR1 is MNHNY and CDR2 is SVGAGI (reference sequence). CDR3 DNA: TGTGCCAGCAGTGACGGGACTAGGAACCCCGATTGGTTCTTC. Protein product: CASSDGTRNPDWFF.

V usage is TRBV2 and J usage is TRBJ1-6; D is undetermined. V lost 6 bases and J 4 bases, leaving 7 bases between the germline ends. CDR3 length: 13 residues. Per the germline V gene, CDR1 is SNHLY and CDR2 is FYNNEI. The CDR3 sequence: CASRYIYNSPLHF. For the CDR3, the DNA is TGTGCCAGCAGGTACATTTATAATTCACCCCTCCACTTT. Full variable domain (missing parts from reference TRBV2 and TRBJ1-6): EPEVTQTPSHQVTQMGQEVILRCVPISNHLYFYWYRQILGQKVEFLVSFYNNEISEKSEIFDDQFSVERPDGSNFTLKIRSTKLEDSAMYFCASRYIYNSPLHFGNGTRLTVT.

The rearrangement uses TRBV18 and TRBJ1-1; D is ambiguous. The CDR3 sequence is 14 residues long. V was clipped by 4 bases and J by 0 bases, with 9 bases between them. CDR1 KGHSH and CDR2 LQKENI come from the germline V gene. DNA of the CDR3: TGTGCCAGCTCACAGACACCAGTGAACACTGAAGCTTTCTTT. This sequence encodes CASSQTPVNTEAFF.

The gene calls are TRBV9 and TRBJ2-2; possibly TRBD1 for D (5 bases). The CDR3 has 15 amino acids. Germline CDR1 SGDLS, CDR2 YYNGEE. The V end was cut by 3 bases, the J end by 7 bases, with 16 bases between. CDR3 bases: TGTGCCAGCAGCGCGTCTCGAGTGCAGGGCGGGGAGCTGTTTTTT. It is translated as CASSASRVQGGELFF.

The sample holds one count of this clone. This chain uses TRBV12-3 or TRBV12-4 with TRBJ1-1; D is possibly TRBD1 (5 bases). V was trimmed by 7 bases and J by 4 bases, leaving 13 bases between them. CDR3 size: 13 residues. The CDR3 DNA follows: TGTGCCAGCACCGCGGGGGGGGGCACTGAAGCTTTCTTT. Its protein product is CASTAGGGTEAFF.

CDR3: CASLWGGAKTQYF. CDR3 nucleotides: TGTGCCAGTCTTTGGGGGGGCGCCAAGACCCAGTACTTC. The V call is TRBV6-5, the J call TRBJ2-5, with D perhaps TRBD2 (7 bases). The CDR3 runs to 13 residues. V dropped 9 bases and J dropped 6 bases, with 17 bases sitting between them. Germline CDR1 reads MNHEY; CDR2 reads SVGAGI.

This clone was detected once. The chain uses TRBV27 and TRBJ1-2, with a weak D call TRBD1 (6 bases). The germline gives CDR1 MNHEY, CDR2 SMNVEV (reference sequence). Trimming took 0 bases from V and 4 from J, leaving 12 bases between them. The CDR3 extends over 15 amino acids. CDR3: CASSLSDSGFYGYTF. CDR3 sequence (DNA): TGTGCCAGCAGTTTATCGGACAGTGGATTCTATGGCTACACCTTC.

The genes are TRBV19 and TRBJ1-2; D remains unclear. V gave up 3 bases and J gave up 8 bases, with 19 bases separating them. CDR1 and CDR2 (germline): LNHDA, SQIVND (reference sequence). This CDR3 has 15 residues. The CDR3 protein is CASSIPDLPGRGYTF. As DNA, the CDR3 is TGTGCCAGTAGTATCCCGGACCTACCAGGCCGCGGCTACACCTTC.

The chain is built from TRBV7-6 and TRBJ2-1; 9 bases agree with TRBD2. CDR3 length equals 14 residues. Germline V gene sequence: CDR1 SGHVS, CDR2 FNYEAQ. Trimming cost V 2 bases and J 14 bases; bases outside gene matches: 10. CDR3 loop: CASSLSVAGEGKFF. CDR3 nucleotides: TGTGCCAGCAGCTTATCCGTAGCGGGAGAGGGGAAGTTCTTC.

The rearrangement joins TRBV30 to TRBJ2-7; 16 bases line up with TRBD2. The germline V gene encodes CDR1 GTSNPN and CDR2 SVGIG (reference sequence). Trimming cost V 8 bases and J 2 bases; bases outside gene matches: 6. The CDR3 consists of 15 residues. In DNA, the CDR3 is TGTGCCCGATCCGGGACTAGCGGGAGGGCCTACGAGCAGTACTTC. Protein sequence: CARSGTSGRAYEQYF.

The chain employs TRBV5-6 and TRBJ1-1; D remains unclear. This CDR3 has 14 amino acids. Germline values: CDR1 SGHDT, CDR2 YYEEEE. The V gene lost 4 bases and the J gene lost 4 bases, with 14 bases spanning the gap. CDR3 in amino acids: CASSQVSGSTEAFF. The CDR3 DNA follows: TGTGCCAGCAGCCAGGTCTCGGGGAGCACTGAAGCTTTCTTT.

V usage is TRBV11-3 and J usage is TRBJ2-1; TRBD2 aligns across 14 bases. The germline V gene has CDR1 SGHNT and CDR2 YENEEA. The CDR3 runs to 16 residues. Trimming removed 1 base from V and 5 bases from J; junction bases left unmatched: 1. The CDR3 region has the DNA TGTGCCAGCAGCTTAGGGGGACTAGCGGGGGACAATGAGCAGTTCTTC. Translation: CASSLGGLAGDNEQFF.

This sequence joins TRBV18 and TRBJ1-2, with D unclear. The CDR3 extends over 14 amino acids. The germline V gene encodes CDR1 KGHSH and CDR2 LQKENI. V was shortened by 5 bases and J by 3 bases, with 13 bases between the two germline ends. The CDR3 here is CASSGSNSDYGYTF. CDR3 DNA: TGTGCCAGCTCAGGATCGAACAGCGACTATGGCTACACCTTC.

The gene calls are TRBV5-1 and TRBJ2-5; D remains unclear. The CDR3 totals 14 residues. The V gene lost 3 bases and the J gene lost 2 bases, with 11 bases spanning the gap. Germline loops: CDR1 SGHRS, CDR2 YFSETQ. The CDR3: CASSYGYGQETQYF. CDR3 bases: TGCGCCAGCAGCTATGGTTACGGGCAAGAGACCCAGTACTTC.

The V and J genes are TRBV3-1 (or the pseudogene TRBV3-2) and TRBJ2-7, with 12 bases fitting TRBD1. The V and J ends lost 4 bases and 6 bases, in that order; junction bases with no gene match: 13. The CDR3 is 17 residues long. Per germline, CDR1 LGHDT and CDR2 YNNKEL (reference sequence). The CDR3, as DNA: TGTGCCAGCAGCCGAAGCGGGACAGGGGGCCGAGGTGGCGAGCAGTACTTC. It yields the protein CASSRSGTGGRGGEQYF.

The chain is built from TRBV5-1 and TRBJ1-1; D possibly corresponds to TRBD1 (6 bases). The CDR3 spans 15 residues. V was pared by 0 bases and J by 8 bases, with 17 bases between. Germline CDR1 is SGHRS and CDR2 is YFSETQ. The CDR3 is CASSLDRGGAGEAFF. The CDR3 DNA reads TGCGCCAGCAGCTTGGATCGGGGGGGGGCGGGGGAAGCTTTCTTT.

This clone has only a few counts. The chain uses TRBV7-9 and TRBJ2-3; 8 positions agree with TRBD1. Germline assignment: CDR1 SEHNR and CDR2 FQNEAQ (reference sequence). The CDR3 consists of 16 residues. J gave up 7 bases and V 3 bases, and 12 bases lay outside the gene matches. This CDR3 reads CASSFTDRAPSHTQYF. Written as DNA, the CDR3 is TGTGCCAGCAGCTTCACGGACAGGGCCCCGTCTCATACGCAGTATTTT.

CDR3 protein: CASSLMFLITSGANVLTF. Here the CDR3 DNA reads TGCGCCAGCAGCTTGATGTTTCTTATTACCTCTGGGGCCAACGTCCTGACTTTC. The chain joins TRBV5-1 to TRBJ2-6; D call uncertain. The CDR3 is 18 amino acids. V was pared by 1 base and J by 0 bases, with 14 bases between. Germline CDR1 reads SGHRS; CDR2 reads YFSETQ. Combining the CDR3 with reference TRBV5-1 and TRBJ2-6 gives the whole variable domain KAGVTQTPRYLIKTRGQQVTLSCSPISGHRSVSWYQQTPGQGLQFLFEYFSETQRNKGNFPGRFSGRQFSNSRSEMNVSTLELGDSALYLCASSLMFLITSGANVLTFGAGSRLTVL.

The chain uses TRBV19 and TRBJ2-2; no clear D gene. Germline loops: CDR1 LNHDA, CDR2 SQIVND (reference sequence). This CDR3 comprises 14 residues. V gave up 4 bases and J gave up 5 bases, with 11 bases separating them. The CDR3 DNA reads TGTGCCAGTAGTACCGCGCTAGAGACCGGGGAGCTGTTTTTT. It codes for CASSTALETGELFF.

The gene calls are TRBV7-3 and TRBJ2-3; D is uncertain. CDR1 is SGHTA, CDR2 FQGTGA, per germline. V lost 5 bases and J lost 1, with 4 bases in between. The CDR3 totals 12 residues. The CDR3 is CASSLRTDTQYF. In DNA, the CDR3 is TGTGCCAGCAGCCTACGCACAGATACGCAGTATTTT.

The CDR3 nucleotides are TGTGCCTGGAGTGCAGGACTAGGGAGCGGCGAGACCCAGTACTTC. Translated, it gives CAWSAGLGSGETQYF. J is TRBJ2-5 and V is TRBV30, with 7 bases aligning to TRBD2. V lost 1 base and J lost 5; bases outside the gene matches: 10. The germline V gene encodes CDR1 GTSNPN and CDR2 SVGIG (reference sequence). The CDR3 loop spans 15 amino acids.

In its sample, this clone was seen a few times. Here the CDR3 DNA reads TGTGCCAGCAGTTCTAGGGACGGCCTTAACTATGGCTACACCTTC. Residues: CASSSRDGLNYGYTF. The rearrangement uses TRBV27 and TRBJ1-2, with D possibly being TRBD1 (5 bases). The germline V gene has CDR1 MNHEY and CDR2 SMNVEV (reference sequence). This CDR3 region has 15 residues. Deletions cut 4 bases from V and 1 base from J, with 13 bases between.

V usage is TRBV5-1 and J usage is TRBJ1-2; D is unresolved. The CDR3 loop spans 16 amino acids. V was pared by 0 bases and J by 2 bases, with 14 bases between. Germline V CDR1 and CDR2: SGHRS, YFSETQ. CDR3 DNA sequence: TGCGCCAGCAGCTTGGCGAGCGGCAGAACAAACTATGGCTACACCTTC. Protein product: CASSLASGRTNYGYTF.

The chain is built from TRBV18 and TRBJ2-5, with a tentative D call TRBD1 (7 bases). This CDR3 is built from 14 residues. V was trimmed by 3 bases and J by 2 bases, leaving 10 bases between them. Germline-derived CDR1 and CDR2 are KGHSH and LQKENI. The CDR3 nucleotides are TGTGCCAGCTCACCCGCGGGACAGCAAGAGACCCAGTACTTC. Translating gives CASSPAGQQETQYF.

The chain carries TRBV7-3 and TRBJ2-3; 11 bases match TRBD2. The CDR3 is 16 residues long. Trimming took 5 bases from V and 5 from J; bases not matched to a gene: 9. Looked up from germline, CDR1 is SGHTA and CDR2 is FQGTGA. CDR3: CASSPGLAGGVDTQYF. CDR3 sequence (DNA): TGTGCCAGCAGCCCTGGGCTAGCGGGAGGAGTAGATACGCAGTATTTT. The variable domain in full, with the rest retrieved from reference TRBV7-3 and TRBJ2-3, is GAGVSQTPSNKVTEKGKYVELRCDPISGHTALYWYRQSLGQGPEFLIYFQGTGAADDSGLPNDRFFAVRPEGSVSTLKIQRTERGDSAVYLCASSPGLAGGVDTQYFGPGTRLTVL.

CDR3 DNA: TGTGCCAGCAGCCGGGGGCCCGGTGGAGGCCGAGAGACCCAGTACTTC. Protein: CASSRGPGGGRETQYF. V usage is TRBV3-1 (or the pseudogene TRBV3-2) and J usage is TRBJ2-5, with D possibly being TRBD1 (6 bases). The CDR3 covers 16 residues. CDR1 is LGHDT, CDR2 YNNKEL, per germline (reference sequence). The V gene lost 4 bases and the J gene lost 4 bases, with 19 bases spanning the gap.

This CDR3 is CAISEIDNHNEKLFF. The CDR3 nucleotides read TGTGCCATCAGTGAAATCGACAATCATAATGAAAAACTGTTTTTT. The V gene is TRBV10-3, the J gene TRBJ1-4; D is unclear. The CDR3 has 15 amino acids. V lost 3 bases and J 4 bases, leaving 12 bases between the germline ends. Germline V gene data show CDR1 as ENHRY and CDR2 as SYGVKD.